This entry lists 30 T cell receptor beta chains sequenced from one sample in a study of T cells after yellow fever vaccination. Via MiXCR, TCRdb re-called the 5' RACE reads, giving one row per CDR3 protein. This table holds hundreds of thousands of distinct CDR3 sequences, 9% to 15% found once. Here the sequenced sample was PBMCs, taken on the day of the yellow fever booster vaccination. These receptors all stem from a man aged 25-40 years who received the YFV17D yellow fever vaccine.

This clonotype was seen a handful of times. The CDR3 loop reads CASSTTETRVTDTQYF. CDR3 coding DNA: TGTGCCAGCAGTACTACTGAGACTAGAGTCACAGATACGCAGTATTTT. The J gene is TRBJ2-3, the V gene TRBV12-3 or TRBV12-4; D might be TRBD2 (6 bases). Trimming cost V 5 bases and J 2 bases, with 17 bases left between them. This CDR3 spans 16 amino acids.

The chain carries TRBV7-9 and TRBJ2-2; D unclear. This CDR3 spans 13 amino acids. V dropped 8 bases and J dropped 6 bases, with 13 bases sitting between them. CDR1 and CDR2 from the germline V gene are SEHNR and FQNEAQ (reference sequence). The DNA for the CDR3 is TGTGCCAGCGTGCGGTTGTATTCCGGGGAGCTGTTTTTT. It is translated as CASVRLYSGELFF. Using reference TRBV7-9 and TRBJ2-2 for the parts outside the CDR3, the full variable domain is DTGVSQNPRHKITKRGQNVTFRCDPISEHNRLYWYRQTLGQGPEFLTYFQNEAQLEKSRLLSDRFSAERPKGSFSTLEIQRTEQGDSAMYLCASVRLYSGELFFGEGSRLTVL.

This clonotype was seen more than once but under ten times. The chain links TRBV12-3 or TRBV12-4 to TRBJ1-5; perhaps TRBD1 as D (6 bases). The CDR3 spans 14 residues. Trimming pared 6 bases from V and 6 bases from J, leaving 15 bases between. The CDR3 here is CASSLTGTGQPQHF. The CDR3 coding sequence is TGTGCCAGCAGCCTCACAGGGACTGGTCAGCCCCAGCATTTT.

CDR3 protein: CASSPWALEGDTQYF. The CDR3 nucleotides are TGTGCCAGCAGCCCCTGGGCCCTTGAGGGGGATACGCAGTATTTT. V and J are TRBV14 and TRBJ2-3; D may match TRBD1 or TRBD2 (5 bases each). The CDR3 extends over 15 amino acids. Germline values: CDR1 SGHDN, CDR2 FVKESK. V gave up 4 bases and J gave up 6 bases, with 17 bases separating them.

This clonotype was observed a few times. The chain recombines TRBV20-1 with TRBJ2-1; 7 bases fit TRBD2. V dropped 0 bases and J dropped 8; count of bases not matched to a gene: 7. This CDR3 spans 14 amino acids. The germline V gene has CDR1 DFQATT and CDR2 SNEGSKA (reference sequence). CDR3 DNA: TGCAGTGCTAGAGATGTCCAGCGGGACGATGAGCAGTTCTTC. Its protein is CSARDVQRDDEQFF.

V usage is TRBV6-1 and J usage is TRBJ2-5, with 9 bases identical to TRBD1. CDR3 length equals 16 residues. Trimming at V came to 6 bases and at J to 6 bases, leaving 14 bases not matched to a gene. Germline V gene lookup returns CDR1 MNHNS and CDR2 SASEGT. CDR3: CASSPYDRGEAKTQYF. The CDR3, as DNA: TGTGCCAGCAGCCCGTATGACAGGGGGGAGGCGAAGACCCAGTACTTC.

The rearrangement joins TRBV6-5 to TRBJ2-1; 7 bases fit TRBD2. Germline V lookup: CDR1 MNHEY, CDR2 SVGAGI. This CDR3 contains 12 residues. With V trimmed by 4 bases and J by 13 bases, 7 bases remained unmatched. The CDR3 coding sequence is TGTGCCAGCAGTTTAGCTAGCGGCCAACAGTTCTTC. It codes for CASSLASGQQFF.

The chain is built from TRBV2 and TRBJ2-1; TRBD2 agrees at 11 bases. The ends lost 6 bases at V and 7 bases at J; junction bases unmatched: 2. Germline CDR1 SNHLY, CDR2 FYNNEI. This CDR3 has 13 residues. The CDR3 region is CASRGLAVNEQFF. Written as DNA, the CDR3 is TGTGCCAGCAGGGGACTAGCGGTAAATGAGCAGTTCTTC.

The chain carries TRBV5-1 and TRBJ2-1, with 7 positions matching TRBD2. With V trimmed by 2 bases and J by 8 bases, 7 bases remained unmatched. The CDR3 runs 14 residues. Germline V CDR1 and CDR2: SGHRS, YFSETQ. As DNA, the CDR3 is TGCGCCAGCAGCTTTGGCGGGAGCGGCTATGAGCAGTTCTTC. As protein: CASSFGGSGYEQFF.

The table lists this clonotype with a few counts. The V gene is TRBV5-4, the J gene TRBJ2-5, with a possible D match to TRBD1 (5 bases). Trimming took 3 bases from V and 1 from J, leaving 13 bases between them. Germline CDR1 is SGHNT and CDR2 is YYREEE (reference sequence). The CDR3 sequence is 15 residues long. The CDR3 DNA is TGTGCCAGCAGCTCAGGCCCAAGGGGCCAAGAGACCCAGTACTTC. Translating it yields CASSSGPRGQETQYF.

V gene TRBV6-2 or TRBV6-3 combines with J gene TRBJ2-1; D ambiguous. Trimming shortened V by 10 bases and J by 0 bases, and 16 bases separated the two germline ends. The CDR3 is made up of 15 amino acids. CDR1 and CDR2 (germline): MNHEY, SVGEGT. The CDR3 reads CAIPRAQSSYNEQFF. The CDR3 nucleotides read TGTGCCATCCCCCGCGCCCAGAGCTCCTACAATGAGCAGTTCTTC.

This clonotype was recorded a few times. CDR3 loop: CATSDMQRGQETQYF. The CDR3 nucleotides are TGTGCCACCAGTGATATGCAGCGGGGACAAGAGACCCAGTACTTC. The V and J genes are TRBV24-1 and TRBJ2-5, with 7 bases that match TRBD2. The V gene's germline CDR1 is KGHDR and CDR2 SFDVKD. The ends lost 3 bases at V and 2 bases at J; junction bases unmatched: 5. The CDR3 extends over 15 amino acids.

This clonotype was seen only a few times. V and J are TRBV6-2 or TRBV6-3 and TRBJ2-7; D is unclear. The CDR3 spans 13 residues. CDR1 MNHEY and CDR2 SVGEGT come from the germline V gene. Trimming stripped 9 bases from V and 3 bases from J, with 15 bases between. The CDR3 reads CASRNYQVYEQYF. CDR3 nucleotide sequence: TGTGCCAGTAGGAACTACCAGGTCTACGAGCAGTACTTC.

The chain carries TRBV7-8 and TRBJ2-1; TRBD2 agrees at 11 bases. With V trimmed by 9 bases and J by 7 bases, 14 bases remained unmatched. CDR1 and CDR2 (germline): SGHVS, FQNEAQ. This CDR3 spans 16 amino acids. Here the CDR3 reads CASLRTSGLGWNEQFF. In DNA, the CDR3 is TGTGCCAGTCTTAGGACTAGCGGGTTGGGTTGGAATGAGCAGTTCTTC.

The rearrangement joins TRBV5-1 to TRBJ2-1; tentatively, D is TRBD1 (5 bases). The V and J ends lost 5 bases and 3 bases respectively, with 18 bases between them. The germline gives CDR1 SGHRS, CDR2 YFSETQ. The CDR3 sequence is 16 residues long. The CDR3: CASSNPGHMIYNEQFF. CDR3 nucleotide sequence: TGCGCCAGCAGTAATCCAGGACACATGATCTACAATGAGCAGTTCTTC.

The V call is TRBV12-3 or TRBV12-4, the J call TRBJ2-1; D may be TRBD1 or TRBD2 (5 bases each). CDR3 length: 15 amino acids. V dropped 4 bases and J dropped 6 bases, with 16 bases sitting between them. The CDR3 sequence: CASSSPWGKANEQFF. The CDR3 nucleotides read TGTGCCAGCAGTTCCCCCTGGGGGAAGGCCAATGAGCAGTTCTTC.

This clonotype was seen repeatedly, ten times or more. The rearrangement uses TRBV6-2 or TRBV6-3 and TRBJ2-1; 7 bases map to TRBD1. The CDR3 runs to 13 residues. Unmatched junction bases numbered 1, after V lost 4 bases and J lost 4 bases. The V gene's germline CDR1 is MNHEY and CDR2 SVGEGT. CDR3 sequence: CASSWDRYNEQFF. The CDR3 DNA reads as TGTGCCAGCAGTTGGGACAGATACAATGAGCAGTTCTTC.

V and J are TRBV30 and TRBJ1-3; D ambiguous. From germline, CDR1 is GTSNPN and CDR2 SVGIG (reference sequence). The CDR3 contains 11 residues. V was trimmed by 0 bases and J by 7 bases, leaving 4 bases between them. CDR3 DNA: TGTGCCTGGAGTGTGAGGAACACCATATATTTT. Its protein is CAWSVRNTIYF. The entire variable domain, with the rest obtained from reference TRBV30 and TRBJ1-3, is as follows: SQTIHQWPATLVQPVGSPLSLECTVEGTSNPNLYWYRQAAGRGLQLLFYSVGIGQISSEVPQNLSASRPQDRQFILSSKKLLLSDSGFYLCAWSVRNTIYFGEGSWLTVV.

The chain couples TRBV7-2 to TRBJ2-1; no firm D call. CDR1 is SGHTA and CDR2 is FQGNSA in the germline V gene. This CDR3 region has 17 residues. V lost 2 bases to trimming and J lost 0 bases, with 14 bases between them. CDR3 coding DNA: TGTGCCAGCAGCTTAATCGGCAGCCAAAGCTCCTACAATGAGCAGTTCTTC. It codes for CASSLIGSQSSYNEQFF.

This chain uses TRBV6-2 or TRBV6-3 with TRBJ2-1, with 11 bases that match TRBD2. The CDR3 consists of 14 residues. The germline V gene encodes CDR1 MNHEY and CDR2 SVGEGT. J lost 7 bases, V lost 5 bases, and 4 bases had no gene match. The chain's CDR3 is CASSKLAGANEQFF. The DNA of the CDR3 is TGTGCCAGCAGTAAACTAGCGGGGGCAAATGAGCAGTTCTTC.

V and J are TRBV10-3 and TRBJ2-5, with 9 nucleotides matching TRBD2. Germline V gene data show CDR1 as ENHRY and CDR2 as SYGVKD. The CDR3 is 15 residues long. Losses at the gene ends were 4 bases for V and 5 bases for J; bases not matched to a gene: 8. The CDR3 sequence is CAISASSGSMETQYF. The CDR3 DNA reads TGTGCCATCAGTGCAAGTAGCGGGAGTATGGAGACCCAGTACTTC.

The V and J genes are TRBV3-1 and TRBJ2-1; D possibly uses TRBD1 or TRBD2 (6 bases each). V was pared by 4 bases and J by 6 bases, with 10 bases between. CDR3 length: 13 amino acids. Per germline, CDR1 LGHDT and CDR2 YNNKEL (reference sequence). CDR3 DNA: TGTGCCAGCAGCCGGAGGGGGGCCAATGAGCAGTTCTTC. Translation gives CASSRRGANEQFF.

The chain combines TRBV21-1 with TRBJ1-5; the table's TRBD1 call for D was not verified on the DNA. TRBV21-1 is recorded as a pseudogene. This CDR3 is 15 amino acids long. CDR3 region: CASSKGALLGQPQHF. Here the CDR3 DNA reads TGTGCCAGCAGCAAAGGGGCGTTATTAGGTCAGCCCCAGCATTTT.

J is TRBJ2-1 and V is TRBV20-1, with TRBD2 matching over 7 bases. The CDR3 runs 15 residues. V was pared by 6 bases and J by 5 bases, with 13 bases of the junction left unmatched. CDR1 and CDR2 from the germline V gene are DFQATT and SNEGSKA (reference sequence). The CDR3 region is CSAHHLAASHNEQFF. The DNA for the CDR3 is TGCAGTGCCCACCATCTAGCGGCTTCTCACAATGAGCAGTTCTTC.

At least ten counts were recorded for this clonotype. The chain has TRBV7-6 and TRBJ2-7; D gene uncertain. V lost 1 base to trimming and J lost 5 bases, with 9 bases between them. The CDR3 runs 13 residues. Germline V gene sequence: CDR1 SGHVS, CDR2 FNYEAQ. The CDR3 bases are TGTGCCAGCAGCTTAGTAGCCCGTGACGAGCAGTACTTC. This gives the protein CASSLVARDEQYF.

The DNA for the CDR3 is TGCGCCAGCAGCCAAGTTGGTCGTTCGGTTGTTGGAGATACGCAGTATTTT. It yields the protein CASSQVGRSVVGDTQYF. The chain uses TRBV4-3 and TRBJ2-3; no reliable D call. Trimming removed 1 base from V and 5 bases from J, with 19 bases in between. CDR3 size: 17 residues. Germline V gene sequence: CDR1 LGHNA, CDR2 YSLEER.

This chain uses TRBV4-3 with TRBJ1-2; no clear D. Trimming took off 1 base at V and 5 bases at J, with 14 bases between the two ends. CDR1 and CDR2 (germline): LGHNA, YSLEER. The CDR3 totals 15 residues. Here the CDR3 reads CASSQGAKANYGYTF. CDR3 nucleotide sequence: TGCGCCAGCAGCCAAGGTGCCAAAGCGAATTATGGCTACACCTTC.

This clonotype was seen a handful of times. The chain couples TRBV27 to TRBJ2-3, with TRBD1 as a possible D gene (6 bases). The germline V and J ends were trimmed by 6 bases and 4 bases, with 17 bases remaining between them. The germline V gene has CDR1 MNHEY and CDR2 SMNVEV (reference sequence). The length of the CDR3 is 15 residues. This CDR3 is CASRSAGELADTQYF. CDR3 coding DNA: TGTGCCAGCAGGTCGGCAGGGGAGTTGGCAGATACGCAGTATTTT.

This clonotype occurred many times. This rearrangement joins TRBV27 to TRBJ2-7; D might be TRBD1 or TRBD2, each matching 5 bases. The germline CDR1 and CDR2 sequences are MNHEY and SMNVEV (reference sequence). The CDR3 extends over 13 amino acids. Trimming left V 6 bases short and J 3 bases short, with 12 bases between. The CDR3 DNA follows: TGTGCCAGCAGCCTCCGGGACGGCTACGAGCAGTACTTC. The encoded protein is CASSLRDGYEQYF.

The rearrangement joins TRBV7-9 to TRBJ1-2; D gene uncertain. Germline assignment: CDR1 SEHNR and CDR2 FQNEAQ (reference sequence). The CDR3 spans 13 residues. Trimming removed 5 bases from V and 4 bases from J, with 11 bases in between. Written as DNA, the CDR3 is TGTGCCAGCAGCCCCCGGTACCTCTATGGCTACACCTTC. Protein product: CASSPRYLYGYTF.